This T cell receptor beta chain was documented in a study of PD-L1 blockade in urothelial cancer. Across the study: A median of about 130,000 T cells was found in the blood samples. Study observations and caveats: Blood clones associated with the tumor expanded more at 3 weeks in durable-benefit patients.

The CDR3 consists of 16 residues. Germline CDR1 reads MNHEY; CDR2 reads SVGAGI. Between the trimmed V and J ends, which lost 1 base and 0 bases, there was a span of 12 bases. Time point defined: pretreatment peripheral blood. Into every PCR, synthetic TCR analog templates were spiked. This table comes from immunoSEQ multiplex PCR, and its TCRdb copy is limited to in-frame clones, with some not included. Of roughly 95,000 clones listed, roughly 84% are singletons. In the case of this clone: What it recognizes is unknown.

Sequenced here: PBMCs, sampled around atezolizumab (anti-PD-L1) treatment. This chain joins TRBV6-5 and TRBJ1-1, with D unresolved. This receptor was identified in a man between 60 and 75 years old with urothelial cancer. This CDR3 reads CASSYWAGAMNTEAFF. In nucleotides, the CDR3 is TGTGCCAGCAGTTACTGGGCAGGCGCAATGAACACTGAAGCTTTCTTT.